This TCR beta chain was sequenced during a study of shared clonotypes between healthy human individuals. About the research overall: Per donor, CD8 memory used one plate, CD8 naive used two, CD4 memory used three and CD4 naive used three.

This clone was counted a few times. TCRdb's copy holds only in-frame clones and misses some; the assay was immunoSEQ multiplex PCR. The sample includes some 2.1 million clones, 90% to 95% of them seen just once. Trimming took 5 bases from V and 5 from J, leaving 18 bases between them. From germline, CDR1 is LNHNV and CDR2 YYDKDF (reference sequence). This CDR3 is 16 amino acids long. The receptor was derived from a man younger than 30 in good health. Source material: naive CD4+ T cells sorted from blood. Specified subset: CD45RA+ positively selected. The rearrangement uses TRBV15 and TRBJ1-4, with D possibly being TRBD1 (5 bases). CDR3 nucleotide sequence: TGTGCCACCAGCGGCACAGGCCAGGCAAGAAATGAAAAACTGTTTTTT. It translates to CATSGTGQARNEKLFF.